This entry lists 13 T cell receptor beta chains sequenced from one sample in a study of identical twins. Each CDR3 protein gets one entry after TCRdb re-called the 5' RACE reads with MiXCR. The sample has over 200,000 distinct CDR3 sequences, 10% to 13% seen once. The source material was memory T cells sorted from blood. The receptors come from a man in his forties or fifties in good health.

This clonotype appeared many times. This CDR3 is CSARAQGLSNEKLFF. CDR3 in DNA: TGCAGTGCTAGAGCCCAGGGACTTTCAAATGAAAAACTGTTTTTT. The rearrangement joins TRBV20-1 to TRBJ1-4; D is possibly TRBD1 (5 bases). Trimming left V 1 base short and J 5 bases short, with 14 bases between. The CDR3 has 15 amino acids. In germline, CDR1 is DFQATT, CDR2 SNEGSKA (reference sequence).

This clonotype was observed at least ten times. The chain combines TRBV7-9 with TRBJ2-3; TRBD1 might be the D (6 bases). The CDR3 runs to 17 residues. Germline V CDR1 and CDR2: SEHNR, FQNEAQ (reference sequence). V lost 2 bases and J 3 bases, leaving 18 bases between the germline ends. The CDR3 loop reads CASSLPRTGSRTDTQYF. CDR3 in DNA: TGTGCCAGCAGCTTACCCCGTACAGGGTCAAGAACAGATACGCAGTATTTT.

The chain links TRBV28 to TRBJ1-5, with D possibly TRBD1 on 6 matching bases. Per germline, CDR1 MDHEN and CDR2 SYDVKM. V lost 6 bases and J lost 1, with 16 bases in between. This CDR3 region has 16 residues. The CDR3 sequence: CASSPAGGPSNQPQHF. The CDR3 nucleotides read TGTGCCAGCAGCCCCGCGGGGGGGCCAAGCAATCAGCCCCAGCATTTT.

This clonotype was seen only a few times. The chain recombines TRBV7-9 with TRBJ2-5; 8 nucleotides align to TRBD1. J was trimmed by 5 bases and V by 5 bases; bases with no gene match: 10. This CDR3 has 15 amino acids. Per germline, CDR1 SEHNR and CDR2 FQNEAQ (reference sequence). CDR3 coding DNA: TGTGCCAGCAGCATCGGACAGGGAGGACGGGAGACCCAGTACTTC. It codes for CASSIGQGGRETQYF.

This clonotype was seen many times. This chain links TRBV20-1 with TRBJ2-1; the match to TRBD2 covers 10 bases. The V segment lost 8 bases and the J segment 8 bases; nucleotides outside the gene matches: 6. The germline V gene encodes CDR1 DFQATT and CDR2 SNEGSKA (reference sequence). The CDR3 is 12 amino acids. The CDR3 DNA follows: TGCAGTTGGGCTAGCGGGAGATATGAGCAGTTCTTC. This translates into CSWASGRYEQFF.

This clonotype was seen repeatedly, ten times or more. The chain joins TRBV5-8 to TRBJ2-3; 10 positions agree with TRBD1. The CDR3 is 16 amino acids. V shed 3 bases, J shed 0 bases, and the junction held 4 bases outside the gene matches. In germline, CDR1 is SGHTS, CDR2 YDEGEE. The CDR3 region has the DNA TGTGCCAGCAGCTCGGACAGGGGGTCAAGCACAGATACGCAGTATTTT. It encodes CASSSDRGSSTDTQYF.

This clonotype appeared a few times. CDR3 DNA: TGTGCCAGCAGTTCCCCGGGACAGGGGGCTAGTGGGGCCAACGTCCTGACTTTC. As protein: CASSSPGQGASGANVLTF. The chain uses TRBV6-2 or TRBV6-3 and TRBJ2-6; TRBD1 matches 12 bases. Germline V lookup: CDR1 MNHEY, CDR2 SVGEGT. The CDR3 is 18 amino acids. The V segment lost 4 bases and the J segment 3 bases; nucleotides outside the gene matches: 7.

This clonotype was seen at least ten times. The V gene is TRBV14, the J gene TRBJ2-4, with D tentatively TRBD2 (5 bases). V dropped 1 base and J dropped 2 bases, with 6 bases sitting between them. Germline CDR1 is SGHDN and CDR2 is FVKESK. The CDR3 has 14 amino acids. The CDR3 bases are TGTGCCAGCAGCCAAGCGGGGACCAAAAACATTCAGTACTTC. Translation gives CASSQAGTKNIQYF.

This clonotype was observed a few times. The chain couples TRBV5-6 to TRBJ2-5, with D unresolved. CDR1 is SGHDT and CDR2 is YYEEEE in the germline V gene. V was shortened by 1 base and J by 3 bases, with 10 bases between the two germline ends. This CDR3 has 14 amino acids. The CDR3 bases are TGTGCCAGCAGCTTGAGAAGGAATGAAGAGACCCAGTACTTC. It codes for CASSLRRNEETQYF. The full variable domain, completed using reference TRBV5-6 and TRBJ2-5, is DAGVTQSPTHLIKTRGQQVTLRCSPKSGHDTVSWYQQALGQGPQFIFQYYEEEERQRGNFPDRFSGHQFPNYSSELNVNALLLGDSALYLCASSLRRNEETQYFGPGTRLLVL.

This clonotype came up a few times. The chain carries TRBV7-9 and TRBJ2-2; D ambiguous. Germline CDR1 and CDR2: SEHNR and FQNEAQ (reference sequence). There are 17 residues in the CDR3. Trimming left V 3 bases short and J 3 bases short, with 17 bases between. CDR3 coding DNA: TGTGCCAGCAGCTTTGCATCCGGGCTTGCCTACACCGGGGAGCTGTTTTTT. Translation gives CASSFASGLAYTGELFF. The whole variable domain, filled in from reference TRBV7-9 and TRBJ2-2, reads DTGVSQNPRHKITKRGQNVTFRCDPISEHNRLYWYRQTLGQGPEFLTYFQNEAQLEKSRLLSDRFSAERPKGSFSTLEIQRTEQGDSAMYLCASSFASGLAYTGELFFGEGSRLTVL.

This clonotype was recorded at least ten times. The chain employs TRBV5-1 and TRBJ2-7; either TRBD1 or TRBD2 may supply D (6 bases each). V was trimmed by 5 bases and J by 1 base, leaving 16 bases between them. The CDR3 has 15 residues. Looked up from germline, CDR1 is SGHRS and CDR2 is YFSETQ. CDR3 in DNA: TGCGCCAGCAGGGGACTGACAGGTCGTTCCTACGAGCAGTACTTC. Translation gives CASRGLTGRSYEQYF.

This clonotype was counted between two and nine times. V is TRBV5-8 and J is TRBJ2-7; D gene uncertain. Germline V CDR1 and CDR2: SGHTS, YDEGEE. The CDR3 spans 14 residues. V dropped 0 bases and J dropped 5 bases, with 12 bases sitting between them. The CDR3 nucleotides are TGTGCCAGCAGCTTGGCTTTGGTCAGGAACGAGCAGTACTTC. It codes for CASSLALVRNEQYF.

This rearrangement joins TRBV6-1 to TRBJ2-1, with TRBD1 matching 7 bases. Trimming cost V 3 bases and J 0 bases; bases outside gene matches: 2. Germline assignment: CDR1 MNHNS and CDR2 SASEGT. The CDR3 is made up of 15 amino acids. As DNA, the CDR3 is TGTGCCAGCAGTGAGACAGGGAACTCCTACAATGAGCAGTTCTTC. Protein sequence: CASSETGNSYNEQFF.